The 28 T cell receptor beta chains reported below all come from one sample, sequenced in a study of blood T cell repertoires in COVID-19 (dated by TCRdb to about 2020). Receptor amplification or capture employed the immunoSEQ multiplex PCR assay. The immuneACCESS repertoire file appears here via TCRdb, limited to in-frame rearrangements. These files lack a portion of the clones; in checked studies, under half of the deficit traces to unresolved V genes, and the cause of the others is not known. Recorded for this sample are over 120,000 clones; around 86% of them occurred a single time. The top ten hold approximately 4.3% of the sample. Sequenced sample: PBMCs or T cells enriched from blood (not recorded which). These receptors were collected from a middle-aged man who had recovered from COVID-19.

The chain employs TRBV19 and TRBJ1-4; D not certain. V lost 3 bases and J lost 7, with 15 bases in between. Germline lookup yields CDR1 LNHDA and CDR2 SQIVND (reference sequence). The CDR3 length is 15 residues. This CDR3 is CASSIGNSGSEKLFF. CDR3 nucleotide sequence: TGTGCCAGTAGTATCGGGAACTCCGGGAGTGAAAAACTGTTTTTT. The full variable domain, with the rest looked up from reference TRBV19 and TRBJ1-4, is DGGITQSPKYLFRKEGQNVTLSCEQNLNHDAMYWYRQDPGQGLRLIYYSQIVNDFQKGDIAEGYSVSREKKESFPLTVTSAQKNPTAFYLCASSIGNSGSEKLFFGSGTQLSVL.

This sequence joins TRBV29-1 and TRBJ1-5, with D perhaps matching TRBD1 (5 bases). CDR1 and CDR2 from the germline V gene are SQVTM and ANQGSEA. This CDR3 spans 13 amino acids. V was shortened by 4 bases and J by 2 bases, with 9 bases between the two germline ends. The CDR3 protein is CSVVSGGNQPQHF. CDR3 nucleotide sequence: TGCAGCGTTGTGTCGGGGGGCAATCAGCCCCAGCATTTT. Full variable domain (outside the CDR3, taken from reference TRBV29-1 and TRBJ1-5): SAVISQKPSRDICQRGTSLTIQCQVDSQVTMMFWYRQQPGQSLTLIATANQGSEATYESGFVIDKFPISRPNLTFSTLTVSNMSPEDSSIYLCSVVSGGNQPQHFGDGTRLSIL.

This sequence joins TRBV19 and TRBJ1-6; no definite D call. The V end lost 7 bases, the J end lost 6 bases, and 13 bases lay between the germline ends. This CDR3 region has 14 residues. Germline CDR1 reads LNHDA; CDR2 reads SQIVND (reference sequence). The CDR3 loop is CASKTLAPNSPLHF. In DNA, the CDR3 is TGTGCCAGTAAGACGCTAGCACCTAATTCACCCCTCCACTTT.

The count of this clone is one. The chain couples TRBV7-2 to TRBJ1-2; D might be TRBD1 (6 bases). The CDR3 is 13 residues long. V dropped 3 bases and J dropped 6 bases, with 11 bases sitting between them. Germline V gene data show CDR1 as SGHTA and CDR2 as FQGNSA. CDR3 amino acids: CASSFWGLDGYTF. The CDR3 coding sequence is TGTGCCAGCAGCTTTTGGGGGCTCGATGGCTACACCTTC.

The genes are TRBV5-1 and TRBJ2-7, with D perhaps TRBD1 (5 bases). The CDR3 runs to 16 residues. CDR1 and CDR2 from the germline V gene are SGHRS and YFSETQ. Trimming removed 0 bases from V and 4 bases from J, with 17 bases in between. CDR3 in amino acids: CASSLGGSTFLYEQYF. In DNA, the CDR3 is TGCGCCAGCAGCTTGGGGGGCTCTACCTTCCTTTACGAGCAGTACTTC.

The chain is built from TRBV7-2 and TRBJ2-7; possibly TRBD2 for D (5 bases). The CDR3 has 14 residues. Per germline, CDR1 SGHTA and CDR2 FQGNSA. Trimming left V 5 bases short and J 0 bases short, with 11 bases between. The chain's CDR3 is CASSVRVTSYEQYF. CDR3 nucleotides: TGTGCCAGCAGCGTGCGGGTAACCTCCTACGAGCAGTACTTC.

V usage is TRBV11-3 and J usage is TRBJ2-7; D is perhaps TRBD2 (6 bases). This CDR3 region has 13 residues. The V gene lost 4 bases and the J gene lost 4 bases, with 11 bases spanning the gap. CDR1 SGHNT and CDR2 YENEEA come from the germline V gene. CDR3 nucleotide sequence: TGTGCCAGCAGCTCTAGGCGGGGTTACGAGCAGTACTTC. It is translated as CASSSRRGYEQYF.

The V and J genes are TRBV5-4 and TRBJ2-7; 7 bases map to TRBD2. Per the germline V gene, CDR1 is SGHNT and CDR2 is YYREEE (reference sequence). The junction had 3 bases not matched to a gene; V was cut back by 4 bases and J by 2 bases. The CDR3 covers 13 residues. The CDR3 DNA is TGTGCCAGCAGCCCACGGGAGGCCTACGAGCAGTACTTC. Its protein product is CASSPREAYEQYF.

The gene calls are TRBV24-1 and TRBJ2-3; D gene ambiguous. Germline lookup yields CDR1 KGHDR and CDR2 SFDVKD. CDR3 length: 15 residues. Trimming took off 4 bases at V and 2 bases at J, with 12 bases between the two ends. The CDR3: CATSDPVDSTDTQYF. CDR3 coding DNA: TGTGCCACCAGTGACCCGGTCGACTCCACAGATACGCAGTATTTT.

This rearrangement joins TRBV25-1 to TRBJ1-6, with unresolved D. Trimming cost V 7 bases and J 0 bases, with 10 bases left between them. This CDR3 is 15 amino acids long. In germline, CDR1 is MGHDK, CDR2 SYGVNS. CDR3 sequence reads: CASNQQSSYNSPLHF. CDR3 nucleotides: TGTGCCAGCAATCAACAGAGCTCCTATAATTCACCCCTCCACTTT.

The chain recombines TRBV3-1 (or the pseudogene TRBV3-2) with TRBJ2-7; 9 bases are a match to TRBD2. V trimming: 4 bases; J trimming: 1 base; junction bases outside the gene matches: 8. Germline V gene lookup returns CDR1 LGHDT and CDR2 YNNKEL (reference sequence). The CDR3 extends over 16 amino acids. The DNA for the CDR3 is TGTGCCAGCAGCCTGAGTAGTCTAGCGGGGTCCTACGAGCAGTACGTC. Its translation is CASSLSSLAGSYEQYV.

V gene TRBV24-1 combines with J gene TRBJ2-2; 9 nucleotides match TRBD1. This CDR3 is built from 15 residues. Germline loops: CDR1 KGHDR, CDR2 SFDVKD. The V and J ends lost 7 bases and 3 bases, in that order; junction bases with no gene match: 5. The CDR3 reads CATRGTGWDTGELFF. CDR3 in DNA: TGTGCCACCAGAGGGACAGGGTGGGACACCGGGGAGCTGTTTTTT.

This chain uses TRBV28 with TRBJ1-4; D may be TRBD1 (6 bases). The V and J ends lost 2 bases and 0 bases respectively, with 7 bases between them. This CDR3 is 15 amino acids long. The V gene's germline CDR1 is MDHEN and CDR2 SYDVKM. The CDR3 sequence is CASSLGGSTNEKLFF. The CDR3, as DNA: TGTGCCAGCAGTTTAGGGGGCTCAACTAATGAAAAACTGTTTTTT.

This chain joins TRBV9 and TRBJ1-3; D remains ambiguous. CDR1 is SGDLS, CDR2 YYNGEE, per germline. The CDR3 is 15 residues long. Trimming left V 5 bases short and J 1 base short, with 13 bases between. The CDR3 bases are TGTGCCAGCAGTCGATTCACAGCATCTGGAAACACCATATATTTT. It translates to CASSRFTASGNTIYF.

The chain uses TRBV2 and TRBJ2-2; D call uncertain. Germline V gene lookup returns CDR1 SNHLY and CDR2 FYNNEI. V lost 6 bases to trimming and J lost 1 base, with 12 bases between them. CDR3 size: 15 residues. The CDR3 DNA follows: TGTGCCAGCAGCCCGCGCCGACAGAACACCGGGGAGCTGTTTTTT. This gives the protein CASSPRRQNTGELFF. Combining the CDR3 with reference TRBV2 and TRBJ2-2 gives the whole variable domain EPEVTQTPSHQVTQMGQEVILRCVPISNHLYFYWYRQILGQKVEFLVSFYNNEISEKSEIFDDQFSVERPDGSNFTLKIRSTKLEDSAMYFCASSPRRQNTGELFFGEGSRLTVL.

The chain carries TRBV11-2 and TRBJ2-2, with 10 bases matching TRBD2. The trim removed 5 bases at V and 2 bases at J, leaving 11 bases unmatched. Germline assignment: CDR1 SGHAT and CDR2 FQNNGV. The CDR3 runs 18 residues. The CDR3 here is CASSAHGTSESNTGELFF. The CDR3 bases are TGTGCCAGCAGCGCCCACGGGACTAGCGAATCCAACACCGGGGAGCTGTTTTTT.

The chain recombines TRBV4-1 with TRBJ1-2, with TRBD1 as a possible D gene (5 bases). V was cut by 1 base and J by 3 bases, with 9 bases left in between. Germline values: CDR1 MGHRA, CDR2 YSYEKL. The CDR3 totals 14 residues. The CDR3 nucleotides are TGCGCCAGCAGCCAAGGGGGCGCGGACTATGGCTACACCTTC. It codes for CASSQGGADYGYTF.

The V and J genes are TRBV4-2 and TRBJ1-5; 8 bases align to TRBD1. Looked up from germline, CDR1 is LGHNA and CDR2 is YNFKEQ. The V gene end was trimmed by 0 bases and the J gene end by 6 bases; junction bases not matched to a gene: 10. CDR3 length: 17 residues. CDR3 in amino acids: CASSQDRGDRKRQPQHF. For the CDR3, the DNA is TGTGCCAGCAGCCAAGATCGTGGGGACAGGAAGCGTCAGCCCCAGCATTTT.

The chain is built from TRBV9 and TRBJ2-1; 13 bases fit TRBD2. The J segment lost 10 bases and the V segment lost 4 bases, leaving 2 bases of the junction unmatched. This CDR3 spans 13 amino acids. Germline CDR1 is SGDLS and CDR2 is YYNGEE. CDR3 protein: CASSLGLAGEQFF. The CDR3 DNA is TGTGCCAGCAGCCTGGGACTAGCGGGAGAGCAGTTCTTC.

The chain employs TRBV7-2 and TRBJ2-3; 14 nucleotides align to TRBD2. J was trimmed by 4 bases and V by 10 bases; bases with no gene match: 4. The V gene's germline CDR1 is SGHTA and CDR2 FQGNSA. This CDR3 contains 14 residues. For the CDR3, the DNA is TGTGCCACCGGGACTAGCGGGAGCCCAGATACGCAGTATTTT. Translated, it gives CATGTSGSPDTQYF.

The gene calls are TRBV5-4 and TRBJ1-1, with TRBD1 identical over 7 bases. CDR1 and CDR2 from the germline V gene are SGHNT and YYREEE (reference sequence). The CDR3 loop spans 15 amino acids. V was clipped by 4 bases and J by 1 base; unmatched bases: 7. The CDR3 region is CASSEPGTENTEAFF. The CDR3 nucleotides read TGTGCCAGCAGCGAACCCGGGACAGAGAACACTGAAGCTTTCTTT. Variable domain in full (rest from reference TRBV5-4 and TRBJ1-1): ETGVTQSPTHLIKTRGQQVTLRCSSQSGHNTVSWYQQALGQGPQFIFQYYREEENGRGNFPPRFSGLQFPNYSSELNVNALELDDSALYLCASSEPGTENTEAFFGQGTRLTVV.

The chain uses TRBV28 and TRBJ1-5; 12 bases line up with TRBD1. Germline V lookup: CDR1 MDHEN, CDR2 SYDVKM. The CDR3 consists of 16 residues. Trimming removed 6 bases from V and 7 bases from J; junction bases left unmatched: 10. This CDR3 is CASRSPGQGAGQPQHF. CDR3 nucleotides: TGTGCCAGCAGATCCCCGGGACAGGGGGCAGGACAGCCCCAGCATTTT.

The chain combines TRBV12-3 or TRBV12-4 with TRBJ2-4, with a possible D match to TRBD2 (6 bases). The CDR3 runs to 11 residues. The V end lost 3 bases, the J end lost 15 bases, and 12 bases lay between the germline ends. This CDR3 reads CASSFGGGVYF. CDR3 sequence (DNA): TGTGCCAGCAGTTTCGGGGGTGGGGTGTACTTC.

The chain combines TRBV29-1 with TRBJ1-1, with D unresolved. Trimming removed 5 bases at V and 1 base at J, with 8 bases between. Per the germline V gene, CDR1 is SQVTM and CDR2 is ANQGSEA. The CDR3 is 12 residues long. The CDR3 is CSVFEGNTEAFF. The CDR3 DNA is TGCAGCGTTTTCGAGGGGAACACTGAAGCTTTCTTT.

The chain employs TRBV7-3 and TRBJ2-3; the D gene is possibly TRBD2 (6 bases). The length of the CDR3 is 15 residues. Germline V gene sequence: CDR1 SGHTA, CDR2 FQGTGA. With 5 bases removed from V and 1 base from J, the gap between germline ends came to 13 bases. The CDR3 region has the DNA TGTGCCAGCAGCCCGGGACTCCGCGGCACAGATACGCAGTATTTT. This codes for CASSPGLRGTDTQYF.

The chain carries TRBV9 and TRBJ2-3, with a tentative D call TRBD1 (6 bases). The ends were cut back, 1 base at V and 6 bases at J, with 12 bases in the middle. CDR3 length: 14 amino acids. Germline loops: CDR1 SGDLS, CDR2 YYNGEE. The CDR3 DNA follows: TGTGCCAGCAGCGTACCCTCCACAGGGGATACGCAGTATTTT. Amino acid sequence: CASSVPSTGDTQYF.

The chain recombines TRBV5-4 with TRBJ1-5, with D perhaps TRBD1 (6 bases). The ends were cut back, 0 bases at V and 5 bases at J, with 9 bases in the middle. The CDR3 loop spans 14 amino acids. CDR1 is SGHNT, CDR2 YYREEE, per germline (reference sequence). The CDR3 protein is CASSLGGPDQPQHF. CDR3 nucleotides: TGTGCCAGCAGCTTGGGGGGGCCCGATCAGCCCCAGCATTTT.

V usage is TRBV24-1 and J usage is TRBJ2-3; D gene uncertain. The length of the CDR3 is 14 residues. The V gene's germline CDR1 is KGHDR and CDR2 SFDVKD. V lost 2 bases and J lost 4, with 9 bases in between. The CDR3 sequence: CATSDYRTSDTQYF. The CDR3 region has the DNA TGTGCCACCAGTGATTACCGAACATCAGATACGCAGTATTTT.